Sequencing of this T cell receptor (beta chain) was carried out in a study of OX40 agonist ivuxolimab in advanced cancers. Patients with a history of autoimmune disease or on systemic immunosuppression were excluded. Note on this clone: What it binds is not known.

Assay used: immunoSEQ multiplex PCR; TCRdb lists only in-frame clones, some missing. The data contain tens of thousands of clones, 80% to 95% of them singletons. V lost 0 bases, J lost 0 bases, and 11 bases lay in between. Germline CDR1 and CDR2: MGHRA and YSYEKL. This CDR3 contains 17 residues. Notes on the study in general: With doses of 0.1-3.0 mg/kg, partial responders showed among the lowest clonal expansion. The mean number of expanded clones was higher in CD8+ T cells than in CD4+. Among expanded peripheral T cells, antigen specificity went undetermined.

The sample was CD4+ or CD8+ T cells sorted from blood, taken in a trial of the OX40 agonist ivuxolimab. The chain combines TRBV4-1 with TRBJ1-4; D gene unclear. The clonotype originates from an adult with an advanced solid tumor such as melanoma, head and neck, liver or kidney cancer. The CDR3 sequence is CASSQDPGEATNEKLFF. CDR3 bases: TGCGCCAGCAGCCAAGATCCAGGAGAAGCAACTAATGAAAAACTGTTTTTT.